This TCR beta chain emerged from a study of Ad26.COV2.S vaccination and SARS-CoV-2 variants. Treatment meaning: 19 received Ad26.COV2.S at low or high dose, single or two shots; several received placebo; per-sample allocation not given. It was on day 63 after the first vaccine or placebo injection that samples were taken. The data were produced by immunoSEQ multiplex PCR, yet TCRdb's version contains in-frame clones alone and is incomplete. This sample has hundreds of thousands of clones, with more than 75% found just once. This receptor was obtained from a person aged 18-65 years who received the Ad26.COV2.S COVID-19 vaccine or a placebo. The sample consisted of peripheral blood, taken in a trial of Ad26.COV2.S vaccine versus placebo.

For the CDR3, the DNA is TGTGCCAGCAGCTTAGGTGCTACCGGCACCGCTGAAGCTTTCTTT. As protein: CASSLGATGTAEAFF. The chain carries TRBV5-8 and TRBJ1-1; D gene uncertain. CDR3 length equals 15 residues. The V end was cut by 2 bases, the J end by 6 bases, with 17 bases between. Germline V gives CDR1 SGHTS, CDR2 YDEGEE.